The T cell receptor (beta chain) under discussion was sequenced for a study of blood T cell repertoires in COVID-19. Sequencing used immunoSEQ multiplex PCR; TCRdb keeps in-frame clones, though not all of them. The table has about 440,000 clones, more than 85% seen once. V trimming: 5 bases; J trimming: 8 bases; junction bases outside the gene matches: 8. The germline CDR1 and CDR2 sequences are LGHDT and YNNKEL (reference sequence). This CDR3 spans 16 amino acids. This clone has a single count. Sequenced: peripheral blood. This sequence joins TRBV3-1 (or the pseudogene TRBV3-2) and TRBJ2-2; TRBD2 matches 13 bases. This clonotype originated in a woman aged 25-40 years with acute or convalescent COVID-19. CDR3 protein: CASSYRTSGGLGELFF. The CDR3 DNA reads as TGTGCCAGCAGCTACCGGACTAGCGGGGGCCTGGGGGAGCTGTTTTTT.